This is a list of T cell receptor beta chains from one sample in a study of vaccination and CD4 T cells after COVID-19. No antigen has been assigned to these receptors. TCRdb analysed the PCR reads with MiXCR anew, one entry per CDR3 protein. The sample has around 19,000 distinct CDR3 sequences, less than 70% seen once; the top ten hold nearly 6%. The specimen was CD4+ T cells from blood, cultured in vitro. The receptors stem from a human donor who had recovered from COVID-19. CDR3s include the opening cysteine and the closing phenylalanine or tryptophan. D genes are given only for firm matches. Where a row states a size, it is once, few, many or the class of an expanded clone; other rows omit it.

clone_size d_call j_call v_call cdr3_aa cdr3_nt
few NA TRBJ1-2 TRBV24-1 CATSDRTGAYGYTF TGTGCCACCAGTGATCGAACGGGGGCGTACGGCTACACCTTC
NA NA TRBJ1-1 TRBV7-2 CASSRPLGTSNTEAFF TGTGCCAGCAGCCGCCCCTTGGGGACAAGTAACACTGAAGCTTTCTTT
few TRBD2 TRBJ2-3 TRBV15 CATSRDKREGLDTQYF TGTGCCACCAGCAGAGATAAGCGGGAGGGCCTAGATACGCAGTATTTT
NA NA TRBJ2-3 TRBV19 CASSRALTGDTQYF TGTGCCAGCAGTAGAGCTTTGACGGGGGATACGCAGTATTTT
medium-sized NA TRBJ2-5 TRBV15 CATGSVGEKETQYF TGTGCCACCGGGTCAGTTGGGGAGAAAGAGACCCAGTACTTC
few NA TRBJ2-2 TRBV6-2/TRBV6-3 CASSPNTGELFF TGTGCCAGCAGCCCGAACACCGGGGAGCTGTTTTTT
once TRBD1 TRBJ2-5 TRBV7-9 CASSLRGGGRQETQYF TGTGCCAGCAGCTTAAGAGGGGGCGGACGCCAAGAGACCCAGTACTTC
NA NA TRBJ2-3 TRBV27 CASRLLGLGATDTQYF TGTGCCAGCAGGCTTTTAGGGCTCGGGGCCACAGATACGCAGTATTTT
NA NA TRBJ2-4 TRBV11-2 CASSLALASDIQYF TGTGCCAGCAGCTTAGCTCTAGCGAGTGACATTCAGTACTTC
NA TRBD2 TRBJ2-3 TRBV24-1 CATSDSGLAGDTQYF TGTGCCACCAGTGATTCCGGACTAGCGGGAGATACGCAGTATTTT
NA NA TRBJ1-2 TRBV6-1 CASRPLGHGSDGYTF TGTGCCAGCAGGCCGTTGGGACATGGAAGCGATGGCTACACCTTC
NA NA TRBJ1-4 TRBV7-9 CASSPDRATNEKLFF TGTGCCAGCAGCCCAGACCGCGCAACTAATGAAAAACTGTTTTTT
NA NA TRBJ2-1 TRBV6-2/TRBV6-3 CASTFGLYNEQFF TGTGCCAGCACCTTCGGACTTTACAATGAGCAGTTCTTC
few TRBD1 TRBJ1-5 TRBV2 CASSEALPGQHQPQHF TGTGCCAGCAGTGAAGCGCTTCCGGGACAGCATCAGCCCCAGCATTTT
NA TRBD1 TRBJ1-1 TRBV3-1 CASSQAGRGGEAFF TGTGCCAGCAGCCAAGCCGGCAGGGGGGGTGAAGCTTTCTTT
NA TRBD1 TRBJ1-1 TRBV10-3 CAIRTRDRDNTEAFF TGTGCCATCAGGACCCGGGACAGGGATAACACTGAAGCTTTCTTT
NA NA TRBJ2-5 TRBV5-1 CASSLSETQYF TGCGCCAGCAGCTTGTCGGAGACCCAGTACTTC
NA NA TRBJ1-5 TRBV7-9 CASSPGTVHDQPQHF TGTGCCAGCAGCCCCGGGACGGTCCATGATCAGCCCCAGCATTTT
once TRBD1 TRBJ1-1 TRBV25-1 CASSDGTGRTEAFF TGTGCCAGCAGTGATGGGACAGGGCGTACTGAAGCTTTCTTT
NA NA TRBJ2-1 TRBV2 CASSVAVEQFF TGTGCCAGCAGTGTGGCGGTTGAGCAGTTCTTC